The entry that follows covers one T cell receptor (beta chain) sequence. Its antigen remains unknown. The identical CDR3 is also encoded by other nucleotide sequences in the sample. The CDR3 contains 15 residues. CDR1 is SGHRS and CDR2 is YFSETQ in the germline V gene. Trimming took off 0 bases at V and 1 base at J, with 7 bases between the two ends. This specimen comes from a study of cytotoxic CD8 clonotypes in ibrutinib-treated CLL. The wider study: Responses: approximately 25 partial, 2 complete; after median roughly 63 months, roughly 15 stayed remitted, around twelve progressed. Broader study findings: Clonality showed a rise at ibrutinib response that reversed toward baseline at progression. Under therapy, public clonotypes either contracted or stayed stable, and they were uncommon.

Sequencing used immunoSEQ multiplex PCR; TCRdb keeps in-frame clones, though not all of them. The data show under 150,000 clones, with 80% seen just once and 6% to 9.5% held by the top ten. Frozen-stored PBMCs produced approximately 2 micrograms of genomic DNA for TCR beta libraries. The V call is TRBV5-1, the J call TRBJ2-2; D is unclear. The specimen was PBMCs, collected after 36 months of ibrutinib treatment. This receptor was obtained from a human donor with chronic lymphocytic leukemia. CDR3 region: CASSLVAGNTGELFF. The CDR3 coding sequence is TGCGCCAGCAGCTTGGTGGCAGGGAACACCGGGGAGCTGTTTTTT.